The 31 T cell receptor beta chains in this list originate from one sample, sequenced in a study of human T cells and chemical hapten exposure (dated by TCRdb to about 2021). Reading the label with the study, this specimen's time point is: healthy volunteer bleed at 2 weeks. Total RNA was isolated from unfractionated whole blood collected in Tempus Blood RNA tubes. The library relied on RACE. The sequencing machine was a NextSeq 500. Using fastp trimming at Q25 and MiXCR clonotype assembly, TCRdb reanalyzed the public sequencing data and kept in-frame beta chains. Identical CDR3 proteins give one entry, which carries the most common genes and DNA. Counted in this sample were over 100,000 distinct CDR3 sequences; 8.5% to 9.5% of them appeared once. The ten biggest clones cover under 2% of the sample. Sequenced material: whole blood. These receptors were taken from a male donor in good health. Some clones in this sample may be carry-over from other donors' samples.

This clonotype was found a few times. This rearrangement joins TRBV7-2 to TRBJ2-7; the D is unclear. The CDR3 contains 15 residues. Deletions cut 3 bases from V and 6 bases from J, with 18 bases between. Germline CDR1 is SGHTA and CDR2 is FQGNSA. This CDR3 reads CASSLWSLRSVEQYF. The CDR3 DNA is TGTGCCAGCAGCTTGTGGTCTCTACGCTCGGTCGAGCAGTACTTC.

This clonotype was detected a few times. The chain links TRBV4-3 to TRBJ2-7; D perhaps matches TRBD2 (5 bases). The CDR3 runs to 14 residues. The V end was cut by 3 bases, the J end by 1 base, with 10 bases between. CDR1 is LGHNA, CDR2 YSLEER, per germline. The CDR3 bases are TGCGCCAGCAGCCACTTCAGAGGGTCCTACGAGCAGTACTTC. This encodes CASSHFRGSYEQYF.

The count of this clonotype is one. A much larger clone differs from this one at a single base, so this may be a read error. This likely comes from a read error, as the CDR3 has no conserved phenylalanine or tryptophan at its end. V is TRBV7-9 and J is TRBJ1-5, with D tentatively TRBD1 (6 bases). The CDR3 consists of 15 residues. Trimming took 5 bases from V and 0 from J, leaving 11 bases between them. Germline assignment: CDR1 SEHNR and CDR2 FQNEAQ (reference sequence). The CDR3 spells CASSPRGDSNQPQHS. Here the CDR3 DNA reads TGTGCCAGCAGCCCAAGGGGGGATAGCAATCAGCCCCAGCATTCT.

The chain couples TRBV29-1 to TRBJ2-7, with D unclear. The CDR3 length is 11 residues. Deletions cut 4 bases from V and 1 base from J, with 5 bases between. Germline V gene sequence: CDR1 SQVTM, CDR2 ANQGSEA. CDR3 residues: CSVVTSYEQYF. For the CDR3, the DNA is TGCAGCGTTGTTACATCCTACGAGCAGTACTTC.

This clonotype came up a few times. Written as DNA, the CDR3 is TGTGCCATCAGTGAGGAAACAGGGGCTAGGGAGACCCAGTACTTC. This sequence encodes CAISEETGARETQYF. The rearrangement links TRBV10-3 to TRBJ2-5; TRBD1 aligns across 7 bases. The length of the CDR3 is 15 residues. The germline CDR1 and CDR2 sequences are ENHRY and SYGVKD. V dropped 2 bases and J dropped 5; count of bases not matched to a gene: 8.

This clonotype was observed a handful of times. CDR3 sequence: CASSLARQASNQPQHF. The CDR3 bases are TGTGCCAGCAGCTTAGCACGACAGGCTTCTAATCAGCCCCAGCATTTT. The chain is built from TRBV7-8 and TRBJ1-5, with D tentatively TRBD1 (6 bases). From germline, CDR1 is SGHVS and CDR2 FQNEAQ. The germline V and J ends were trimmed by 0 bases and 4 bases, with 13 bases remaining between them. The CDR3 sequence is 16 residues long.

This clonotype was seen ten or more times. The CDR3 DNA sequence: TGCGCCAGCAGCCCCTCGATGGATAGCTACGAGCAGTACTTC. Translation gives CASSPSMDSYEQYF. This chain connects TRBV4-3 to TRBJ2-7, with unresolved D. The V gene's germline CDR1 is LGHNA and CDR2 YSLEER. CDR3 length: 14 residues. Trimming removed 4 bases from V and 3 bases from J, with 13 bases in between.

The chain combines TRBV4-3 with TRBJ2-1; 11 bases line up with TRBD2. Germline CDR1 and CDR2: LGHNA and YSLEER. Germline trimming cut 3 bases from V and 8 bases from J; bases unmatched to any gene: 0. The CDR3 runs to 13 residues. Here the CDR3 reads CASSQGLADEQFF. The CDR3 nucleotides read TGCGCCAGCAGCCAGGGACTAGCGGATGAGCAGTTCTTC.

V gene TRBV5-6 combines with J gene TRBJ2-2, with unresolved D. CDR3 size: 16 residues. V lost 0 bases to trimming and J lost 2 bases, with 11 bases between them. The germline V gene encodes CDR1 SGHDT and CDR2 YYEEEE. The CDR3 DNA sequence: TGTGCCAGCAGCTTGGACCCCCAGCCCAACACCGGGGAGCTGTTTTTT. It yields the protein CASSLDPQPNTGELFF.

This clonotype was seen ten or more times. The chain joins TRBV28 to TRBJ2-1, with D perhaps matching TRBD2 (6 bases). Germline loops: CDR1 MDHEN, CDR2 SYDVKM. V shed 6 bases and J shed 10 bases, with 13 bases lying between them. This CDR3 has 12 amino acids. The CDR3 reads CASSLRLGEQFF. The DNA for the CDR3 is TGTGCCAGCAGCCTTCGACTAGGAGAGCAGTTCTTC.

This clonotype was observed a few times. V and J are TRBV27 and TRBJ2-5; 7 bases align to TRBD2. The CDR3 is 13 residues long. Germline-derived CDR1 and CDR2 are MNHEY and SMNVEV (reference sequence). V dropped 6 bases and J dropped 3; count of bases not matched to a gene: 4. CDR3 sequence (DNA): TGTGCCAGCAGGAGGACTAGTGAAGAGACCCAGTACTTC. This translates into CASRRTSEETQYF.

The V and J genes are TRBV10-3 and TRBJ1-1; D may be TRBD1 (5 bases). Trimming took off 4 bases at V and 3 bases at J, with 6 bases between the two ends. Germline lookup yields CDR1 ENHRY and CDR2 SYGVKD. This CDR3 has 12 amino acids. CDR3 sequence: CAISGGDTEAFF. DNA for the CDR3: TGTGCCATCAGTGGAGGGGACACTGAAGCTTTCTTT.

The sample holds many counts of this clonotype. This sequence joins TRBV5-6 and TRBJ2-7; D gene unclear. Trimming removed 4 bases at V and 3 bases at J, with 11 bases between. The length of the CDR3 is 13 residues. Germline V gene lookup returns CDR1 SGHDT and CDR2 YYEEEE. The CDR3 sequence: CASSQPALYEQYF. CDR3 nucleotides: TGTGCCAGCAGCCAGCCCGCACTCTACGAGCAGTACTTC. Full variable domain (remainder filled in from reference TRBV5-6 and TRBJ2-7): DAGVTQSPTHLIKTRGQQVTLRCSPKSGHDTVSWYQQALGQGPQFIFQYYEEEERQRGNFPDRFSGHQFPNYSSELNVNALLLGDSALYLCASSQPALYEQYFGPGTRLTVT.

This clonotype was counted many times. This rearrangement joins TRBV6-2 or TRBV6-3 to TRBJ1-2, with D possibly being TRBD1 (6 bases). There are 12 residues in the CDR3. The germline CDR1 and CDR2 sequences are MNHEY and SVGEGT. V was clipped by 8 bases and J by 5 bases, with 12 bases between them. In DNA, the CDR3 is TGTGCCAGCCGCCGGACAGAATATGGCTACACCTTC. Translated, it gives CASRRTEYGYTF.

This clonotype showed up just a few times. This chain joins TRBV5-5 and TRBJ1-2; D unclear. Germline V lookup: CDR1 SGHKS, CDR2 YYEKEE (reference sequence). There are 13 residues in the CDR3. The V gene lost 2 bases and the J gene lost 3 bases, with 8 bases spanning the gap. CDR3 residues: CASSFDVDYGYTF. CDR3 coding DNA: TGTGCCAGCAGCTTCGACGTAGACTATGGCTACACCTTC.

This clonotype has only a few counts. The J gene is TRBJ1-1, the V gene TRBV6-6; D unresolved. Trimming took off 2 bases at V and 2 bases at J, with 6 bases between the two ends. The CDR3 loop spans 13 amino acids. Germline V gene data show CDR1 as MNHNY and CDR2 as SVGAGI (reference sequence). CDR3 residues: CASSYRINTEAFF. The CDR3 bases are TGTGCCAGCAGTTACCGGATAAACACTGAAGCTTTCTTT.

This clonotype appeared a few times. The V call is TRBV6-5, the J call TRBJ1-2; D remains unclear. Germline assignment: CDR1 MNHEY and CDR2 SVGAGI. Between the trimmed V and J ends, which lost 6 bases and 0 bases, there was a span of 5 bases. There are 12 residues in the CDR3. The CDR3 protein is CASREANYGYTF. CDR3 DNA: TGTGCCAGCAGGGAGGCTAACTATGGCTACACCTTC.

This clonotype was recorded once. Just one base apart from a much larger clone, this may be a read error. Here the CDR3 DNA reads TGTGCCAGCAGGGGGACAGAATGTAATTCACCCCTCCACTTT. Its translation: CASRGTECNSPLHF. This chain connects TRBV6-1 to TRBJ1-6; 7 bases line up with TRBD1. Losses at the gene ends were 6 bases for V and 6 bases for J; bases not matched to a gene: 5. Germline V gene lookup returns CDR1 MNHNS and CDR2 SASEGT. This CDR3 is 14 amino acids long.

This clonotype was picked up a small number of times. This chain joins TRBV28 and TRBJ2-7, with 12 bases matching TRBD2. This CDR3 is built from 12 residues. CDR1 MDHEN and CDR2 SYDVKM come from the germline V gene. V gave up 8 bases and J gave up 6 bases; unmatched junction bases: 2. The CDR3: CASVTSGGEQYF. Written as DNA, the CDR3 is TGTGCCAGCGTGACTAGCGGGGGCGAGCAGTACTTC.

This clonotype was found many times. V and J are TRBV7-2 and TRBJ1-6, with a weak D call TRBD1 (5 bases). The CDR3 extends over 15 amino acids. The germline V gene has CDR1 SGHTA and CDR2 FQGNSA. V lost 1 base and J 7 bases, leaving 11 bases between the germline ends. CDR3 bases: TGTGCCAGCAGCTTAGATGGGGGGGAGAATTCACCCCTCCACTTT. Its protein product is CASSLDGGENSPLHF.

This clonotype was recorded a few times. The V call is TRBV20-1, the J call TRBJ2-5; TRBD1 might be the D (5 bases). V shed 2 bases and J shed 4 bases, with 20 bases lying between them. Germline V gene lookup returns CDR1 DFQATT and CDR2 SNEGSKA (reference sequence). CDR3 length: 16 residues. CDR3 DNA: TGCAGTGCTAGATTTCCACAGGTCTTGTCCAGAGAGACCCAGTACTTC. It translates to CSARFPQVLSRETQYF.

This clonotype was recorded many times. In nucleotides, the CDR3 is TGCAGCGTTGAAGATGCGGACTCGGATAATGGCTACACCTTC. Its translation is CSVEDADSDNGYTF. V gene TRBV29-1 combines with J gene TRBJ1-2; D is undetermined. CDR1 is SQVTM, CDR2 ANQGSEA, per germline. With 0 bases removed from V and 6 bases from J, the gap between germline ends came to 14 bases. The CDR3 totals 14 residues.

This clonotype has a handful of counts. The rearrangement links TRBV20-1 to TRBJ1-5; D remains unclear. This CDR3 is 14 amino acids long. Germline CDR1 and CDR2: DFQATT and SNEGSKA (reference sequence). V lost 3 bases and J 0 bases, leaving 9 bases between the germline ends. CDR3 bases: TGCAGTGCTAGTGCAACTTATAGCAATCAGCCCCAGCATTTT. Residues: CSASATYSNQPQHF.

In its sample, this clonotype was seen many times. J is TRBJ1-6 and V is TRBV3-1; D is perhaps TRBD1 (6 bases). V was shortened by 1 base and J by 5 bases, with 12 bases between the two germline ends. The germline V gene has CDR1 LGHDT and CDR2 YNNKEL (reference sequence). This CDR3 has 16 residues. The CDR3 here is CASSQGGRGNNSPLHF. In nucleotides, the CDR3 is TGTGCCAGCAGCCAAGGGGGGAGGGGGAATAATTCACCCCTCCACTTT. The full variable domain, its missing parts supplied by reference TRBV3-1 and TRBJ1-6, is DTAVSQTPKYLVTQMGNDKSIKCEQNLGHDTMYWYKQDSKKFLKIMFSYNNKELIINETVPNRFSPKSPDKAHLNLHINSLELGDSAVYFCASSQGGRGNNSPLHFGNGTRLTVT.

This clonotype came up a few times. The CDR3 DNA reads TGTGCCAGCAGCCTTAGACGGAGTCGCCTCCACTTT. This translates into CASSLRRSRLHF. V and J are TRBV7-2 and TRBJ1-6; no definite D call. CDR3 length: 12 amino acids. Trimming removed 5 bases from V and 15 bases from J, with 14 bases in between. CDR1 is SGHTA, CDR2 FQGNSA, per germline.

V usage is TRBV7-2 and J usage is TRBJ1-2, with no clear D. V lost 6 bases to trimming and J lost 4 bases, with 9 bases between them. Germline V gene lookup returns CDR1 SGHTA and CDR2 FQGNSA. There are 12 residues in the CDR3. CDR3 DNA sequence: TGTGCCAGCAGGGGCGCAGGCTATGGCTACACCTTC. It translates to CASRGAGYGYTF.

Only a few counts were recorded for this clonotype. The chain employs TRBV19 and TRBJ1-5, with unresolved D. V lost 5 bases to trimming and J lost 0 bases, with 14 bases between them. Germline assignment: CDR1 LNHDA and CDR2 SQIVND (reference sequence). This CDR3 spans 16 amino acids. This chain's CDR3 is CASSPAREGSNQPQHF. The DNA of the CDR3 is TGTGCCAGTAGTCCGGCCCGTGAGGGTAGCAATCAGCCCCAGCATTTT.

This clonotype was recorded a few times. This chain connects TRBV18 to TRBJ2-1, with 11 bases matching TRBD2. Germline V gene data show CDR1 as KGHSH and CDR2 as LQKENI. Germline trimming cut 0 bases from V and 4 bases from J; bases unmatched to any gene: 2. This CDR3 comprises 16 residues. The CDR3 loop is CASSPPGLAEYNEQFF. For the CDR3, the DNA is TGTGCCAGCTCACCACCGGGACTAGCGGAGTACAATGAGCAGTTCTTC.

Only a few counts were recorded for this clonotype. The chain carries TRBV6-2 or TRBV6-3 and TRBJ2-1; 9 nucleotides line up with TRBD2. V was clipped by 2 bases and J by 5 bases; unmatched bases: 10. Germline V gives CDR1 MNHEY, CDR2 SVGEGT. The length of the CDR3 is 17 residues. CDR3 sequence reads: CASSYQERLAANNEQFF. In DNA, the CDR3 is TGTGCCAGCAGTTACCAGGAAAGACTAGCGGCGAACAATGAGCAGTTCTTC.

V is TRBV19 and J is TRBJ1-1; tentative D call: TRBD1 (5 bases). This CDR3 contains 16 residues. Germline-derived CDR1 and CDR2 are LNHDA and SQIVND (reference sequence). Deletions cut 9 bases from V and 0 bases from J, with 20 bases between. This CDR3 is CASRVTGDSMNTEAFF. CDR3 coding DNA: TGTGCCAGCCGAGTCACAGGTGATTCAATGAACACTGAAGCTTTCTTT.

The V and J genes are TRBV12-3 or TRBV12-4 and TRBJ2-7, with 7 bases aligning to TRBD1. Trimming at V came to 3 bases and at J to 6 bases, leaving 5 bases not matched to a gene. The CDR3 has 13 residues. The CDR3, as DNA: TGTGCCAGCAGTTTTAGGGCAGGGGGCGAGCAGTACTTC. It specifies CASSFRAGGEQYF.